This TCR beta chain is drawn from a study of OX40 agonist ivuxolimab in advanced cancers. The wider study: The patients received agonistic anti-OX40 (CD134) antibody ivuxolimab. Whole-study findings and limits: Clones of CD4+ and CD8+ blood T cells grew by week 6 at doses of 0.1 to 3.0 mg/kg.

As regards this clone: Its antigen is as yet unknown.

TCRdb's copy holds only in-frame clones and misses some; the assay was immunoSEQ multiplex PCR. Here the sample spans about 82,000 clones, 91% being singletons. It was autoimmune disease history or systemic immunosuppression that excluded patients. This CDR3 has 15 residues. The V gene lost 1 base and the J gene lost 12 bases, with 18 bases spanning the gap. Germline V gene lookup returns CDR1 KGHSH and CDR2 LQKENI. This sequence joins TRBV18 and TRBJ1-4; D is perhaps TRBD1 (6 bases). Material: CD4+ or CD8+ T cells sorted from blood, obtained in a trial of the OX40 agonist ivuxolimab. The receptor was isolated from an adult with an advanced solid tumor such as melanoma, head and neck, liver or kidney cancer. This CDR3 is CASSPLHQGILQLFF. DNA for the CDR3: TGTGCCAGCTCACCACTTCATCAGGGGATTCTCCAACTGTTTTTT.